The 10 T cell receptor beta chains below all came from one sample that was sequenced in a study of T cells after yellow fever vaccination. TCRdb reprocessed the 5' RACE reads via MiXCR and lists one record per CDR3 protein. The sample includes some 600,000 distinct CDR3 sequences, 17% of them seen just once. This specimen was PBMCs, taken 4 to 5 days after the first yellow fever vaccination. Every receptor here comes from a man aged 18 to 29 who received the YFV17D yellow fever vaccine.

The table lists this clonotype with many counts. This chain connects TRBV10-2 to TRBJ2-1; the D gene is possibly TRBD1 (6 bases). Trimming took 6 bases from V and 2 from J, leaving 11 bases between them. The CDR3 spans 14 residues. Germline assignment: CDR1 WSHSY and CDR2 SAAADI. This chain's CDR3 is CASRGAETYNEQFF. The CDR3, as DNA: TGCGCCAGCAGGGGGGCTGAGACCTACAATGAGCAGTTCTTC.

This clonotype has more than one count but fewer than ten. J is TRBJ1-6 and V is TRBV7-2, with D unclear. V lost 5 bases, J lost 1 base, and 12 bases lay in between. The germline V gene has CDR1 SGHTA and CDR2 FQGNSA. This CDR3 is 16 amino acids long. This CDR3 reads CASSGDIGSYNSPLHF. For the CDR3, the DNA is TGTGCCAGCAGCGGCGACATCGGGTCCTATAATTCACCCCTCCACTTT.

This chain links TRBV11-2 with TRBJ2-3, with 9 positions matching TRBD2. Germline loops: CDR1 SGHAT, CDR2 FQNNGV. The CDR3 totals 18 residues. Trimming took 5 bases from V and 5 from J; bases not matched to a gene: 17. CDR3 sequence (DNA): TGTGCCAGCAGCCCCCGCCACCGCGGGGGGGTTTGGGGAGATACGCAGTATTTT. Protein: CASSPRHRGGVWGDTQYF.

This clonotype was found a few times. The chain uses TRBV4-3 and TRBJ2-3; TRBD1 agrees at 7 bases. Germline V gene sequence: CDR1 LGHNA, CDR2 YSLEER. J lost 2 bases, V lost 4 bases, and 9 bases had no gene match. The CDR3 spans 16 residues. The CDR3 region is CASSLKQGPFTDTQYF. The CDR3 DNA is TGCGCCAGCAGCCTAAAACAGGGGCCCTTCACAGATACGCAGTATTTT.

The chain carries TRBV7-2 and TRBJ1-5, with D perhaps matching TRBD1 (5 bases). The V gene's germline CDR1 is SGHTA and CDR2 FQGNSA. The CDR3 has 16 residues. V lost 1 base to trimming and J lost 0 bases, with 10 bases between them. The CDR3: CASSLVGGYSNQPQHF. The CDR3 DNA follows: TGTGCCAGCAGCTTAGTGGGGGGATATAGCAATCAGCCCCAGCATTTT.

The sample holds a few counts of this clonotype. V gene TRBV20-1 combines with J gene TRBJ2-3, with D unresolved. Between the trimmed V and J ends, which lost 7 bases and 0 bases, there was a span of 11 bases. Germline V lookup: CDR1 DFQATT, CDR2 SNEGSKA (reference sequence). The CDR3 extends over 13 amino acids. The CDR3 is CSGRLVSTDTQYF. Written as DNA, the CDR3 is TGCAGTGGACGGCTAGTAAGCACAGATACGCAGTATTTT.

This clonotype was observed a few times. DNA for the CDR3: TGCAGCGTTGGCCCCATGGCGGGGGGCCAAGAGACCCAGTACTTC. Its translation: CSVGPMAGGQETQYF. This chain links TRBV29-1 with TRBJ2-5; 8 bases line up with TRBD2. J lost 1 base, V lost 4 bases, and 8 bases had no gene match. In germline, CDR1 is SQVTM, CDR2 ANQGSEA. The CDR3 extends over 15 amino acids.

Concerning this clonotype itself: This is likely a read error, given that the CDR3 carries no conserved phenylalanine or tryptophan at its end. This sequence joins TRBV5-1 and TRBJ2-7; D not certain. The germline V and J ends were trimmed by 5 bases and 0 bases, with 9 bases remaining between them. CDR3 size: 13 residues. The V gene's germline CDR1 is SGHRS and CDR2 YFSETQ. CDR3 bases: TGCGCCAGCAGAAAGGACGTCTCCTACGAGCAGTACTAC. Residues: CASRKDVSYEQYY.

This clonotype was detected many times. J is TRBJ2-7 and V is TRBV7-8; D might be TRBD1 (6 bases). The CDR3 totals 13 residues. Germline assignment: CDR1 SGHVS and CDR2 FQNEAQ. Trimming removed 6 bases from V and 4 bases from J, with 13 bases in between. The CDR3 DNA sequence: TGTGCCAGCAGTTGGGACACTTTATACGAGCAGTACGTC. The encoded protein is CASSWDTLYEQYV.

This clonotype was seen only a few times. The rearrangement links TRBV6-1 to TRBJ2-5; D is tentatively TRBD1 or TRBD2 (6 bases each). Germline V CDR1 and CDR2: MNHNS, SASEGT. The length of the CDR3 is 13 residues. V was clipped by 5 bases and J by 6 bases, with 13 bases between them. CDR3 nucleotide sequence: TGTGCCAGCAGTAGCTGGGGGGCGAAGACCCAGTACTTC. It is translated as CASSSWGAKTQYF.